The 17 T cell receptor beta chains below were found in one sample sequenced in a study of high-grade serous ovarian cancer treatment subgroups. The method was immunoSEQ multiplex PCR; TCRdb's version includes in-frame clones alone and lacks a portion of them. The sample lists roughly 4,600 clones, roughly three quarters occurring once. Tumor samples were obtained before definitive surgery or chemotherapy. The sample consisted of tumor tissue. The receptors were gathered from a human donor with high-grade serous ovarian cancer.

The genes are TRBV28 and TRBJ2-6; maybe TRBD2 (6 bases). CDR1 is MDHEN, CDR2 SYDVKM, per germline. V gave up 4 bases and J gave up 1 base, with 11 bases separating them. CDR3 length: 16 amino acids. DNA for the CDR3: TGTGCCAGCAGTTCTCCGGGGAGGTCTGGGGCCAACGTCCTGACTTTC. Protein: CASSSPGRSGANVLTF.

The CDR3 region has the DNA TGTGCCTGGAGTGTAGGAGCGGGACGCGGGGAGCTGTTTTTT. Protein: CAWSVGAGRGELFF. The V call is TRBV30, the J call TRBJ2-2; 7 positions match TRBD2. The CDR3 is 14 residues long. CDR1 is GTSNPN, CDR2 SVGIG, per germline (reference sequence). V was clipped by 0 bases and J by 7 bases; unmatched bases: 5.

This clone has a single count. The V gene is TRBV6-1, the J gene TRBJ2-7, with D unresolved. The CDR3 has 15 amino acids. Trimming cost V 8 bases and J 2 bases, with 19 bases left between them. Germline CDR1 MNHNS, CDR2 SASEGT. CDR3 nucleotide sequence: TGTGCCAGCTGTATAACCGTTAGTATTGCCTACGAGCAGTACTTC. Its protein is CASCITVSIAYEQYF.

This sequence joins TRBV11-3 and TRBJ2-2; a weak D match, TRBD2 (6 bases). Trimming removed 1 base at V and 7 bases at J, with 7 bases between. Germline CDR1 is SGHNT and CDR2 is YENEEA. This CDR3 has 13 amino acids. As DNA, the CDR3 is TGTGCCAGCAGCTTAGGGAGGGGCGGGGAGCTGTTTTTT. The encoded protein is CASSLGRGGELFF.

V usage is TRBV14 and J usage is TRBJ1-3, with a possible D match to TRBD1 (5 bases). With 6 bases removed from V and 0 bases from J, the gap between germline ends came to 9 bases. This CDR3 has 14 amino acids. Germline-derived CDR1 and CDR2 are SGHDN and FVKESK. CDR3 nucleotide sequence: TGTGCCAGCAGAGGGACCGCCTCTGGAAACACCATATATTTT. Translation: CASRGTASGNTIYF.

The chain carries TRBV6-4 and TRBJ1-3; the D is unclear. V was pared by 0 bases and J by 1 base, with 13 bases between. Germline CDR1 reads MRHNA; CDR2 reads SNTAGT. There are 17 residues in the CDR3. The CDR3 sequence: CASSDSEVLKSGNTIYF. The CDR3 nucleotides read TGTGCCAGCAGTGACTCAGAGGTGTTGAAGTCTGGAAACACCATATATTTT.

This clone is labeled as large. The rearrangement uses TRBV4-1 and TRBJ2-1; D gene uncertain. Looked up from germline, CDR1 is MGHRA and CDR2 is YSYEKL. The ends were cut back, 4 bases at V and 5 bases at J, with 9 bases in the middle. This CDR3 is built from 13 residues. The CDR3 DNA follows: TGCGCCAGCAGCCCCCGACTTGACAATGAGCAGTTCTTC. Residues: CASSPRLDNEQFF.

CDR3 loop: CSVDAGREQYF. In DNA form, the CDR3 reads TGCAGCGTTGATGCAGGACGCGAGCAGTACTTC. The chain has TRBV29-1 and TRBJ2-7; D call uncertain. The CDR3 has 11 amino acids. V lost 3 bases, J lost 6 bases, and 9 bases lay in between. Germline V gene data show CDR1 as SQVTM and CDR2 as ANQGSEA.

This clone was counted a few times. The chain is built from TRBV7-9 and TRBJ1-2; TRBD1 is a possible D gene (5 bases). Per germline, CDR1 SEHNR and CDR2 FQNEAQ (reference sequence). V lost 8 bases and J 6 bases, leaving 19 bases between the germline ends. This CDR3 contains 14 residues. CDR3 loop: CASSLRGGVHGYTF. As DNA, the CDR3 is TGTGCCAGCTCCCTCCGCGGGGGAGTCCATGGCTACACCTTC.

The CDR3 loop is CSAAGPSYEQYF. CDR3 DNA sequence: TGCAGCGCCGCCGGACCGAGCTACGAGCAGTACTTC. The J gene is TRBJ2-5, the V gene TRBV29-1; D gene unclear. The DNA matches TRBJ2-7 better at its end, which makes the J call doubtful. Looked up from germline, CDR1 is SQVTM and CDR2 is ANQGSEA. CDR3 length equals 12 residues.

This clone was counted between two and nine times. The CDR3 DNA is TGCAGCGTTGAACTTCCCCTAGGGGCTGGGGCCAACGTCCTGACTTTC. Its translation is CSVELPLGAGANVLTF. This sequence joins TRBV29-1 and TRBJ2-6; tentatively, D is TRBD1 (5 bases). Trimming took off 2 bases at V and 2 bases at J, with 13 bases between the two ends. This CDR3 comprises 16 residues. CDR1 and CDR2 from the germline V gene are SQVTM and ANQGSEA.

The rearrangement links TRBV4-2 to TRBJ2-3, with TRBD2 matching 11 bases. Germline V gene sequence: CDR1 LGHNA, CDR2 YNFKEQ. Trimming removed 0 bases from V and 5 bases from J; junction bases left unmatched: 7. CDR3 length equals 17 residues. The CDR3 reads CASSQEIAGGLQDTQYF. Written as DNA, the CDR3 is TGTGCCAGCAGCCAAGAGATAGCGGGAGGGCTTCAAGATACGCAGTATTTT.

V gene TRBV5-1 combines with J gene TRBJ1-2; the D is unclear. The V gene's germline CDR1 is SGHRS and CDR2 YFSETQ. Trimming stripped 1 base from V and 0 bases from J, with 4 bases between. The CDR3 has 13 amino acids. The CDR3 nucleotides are TGCGCCAGCAGCTTGACAGCTAACTATGGCTACACCTTC. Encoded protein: CASSLTANYGYTF.

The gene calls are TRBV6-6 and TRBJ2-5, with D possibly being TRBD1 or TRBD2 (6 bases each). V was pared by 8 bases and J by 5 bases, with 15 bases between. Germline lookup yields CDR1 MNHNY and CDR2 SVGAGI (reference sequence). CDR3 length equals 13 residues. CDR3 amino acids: CASGGQGRETQYF. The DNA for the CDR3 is TGTGCCAGCGGGGGGCAGGGGAGGGAGACCCAGTACTTC.

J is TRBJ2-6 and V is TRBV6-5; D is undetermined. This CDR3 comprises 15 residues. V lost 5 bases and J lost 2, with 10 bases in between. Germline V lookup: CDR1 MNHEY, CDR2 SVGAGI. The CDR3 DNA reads TGTGCCAGCAGTCCCGATCAGCCTGGGGCCAACGTCCTGACTTTC. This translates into CASSPDQPGANVLTF.

DNA of the CDR3: TGTGCCAGCAGCCAAACTCGGGGTGGCAATGAGCAGTTCTTC. This sequence encodes CASSQTRGGNEQFF. The chain employs TRBV7-2 and TRBJ2-1, with a possible D match to TRBD2 (5 bases). Germline V gives CDR1 SGHTA, CDR2 FQGNSA. Trimming took 5 bases from V and 6 from J, leaving 14 bases between them. The CDR3 has 14 amino acids. The full variable domain, in which reference TRBV7-2 and TRBJ2-1 provide the parts outside the CDR3, is GAGVSQSPSNKVTEKGKDVELRCDPISGHTALYWYRQSLGQGLEFLIYFQGNSAPDKSGLPSDRFSAERTGGSVSTLTIQRTQQEDSAVYLCASSQTRGGNEQFFGPGTRLTVL.

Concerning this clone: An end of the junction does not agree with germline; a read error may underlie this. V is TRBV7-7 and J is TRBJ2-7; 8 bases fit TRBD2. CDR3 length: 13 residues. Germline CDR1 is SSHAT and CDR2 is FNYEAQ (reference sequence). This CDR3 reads CASSSGLASEQYF. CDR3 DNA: TGTGCTAGCAGCTCCGGACTAGCCTCCGAGCAGTACTTC.